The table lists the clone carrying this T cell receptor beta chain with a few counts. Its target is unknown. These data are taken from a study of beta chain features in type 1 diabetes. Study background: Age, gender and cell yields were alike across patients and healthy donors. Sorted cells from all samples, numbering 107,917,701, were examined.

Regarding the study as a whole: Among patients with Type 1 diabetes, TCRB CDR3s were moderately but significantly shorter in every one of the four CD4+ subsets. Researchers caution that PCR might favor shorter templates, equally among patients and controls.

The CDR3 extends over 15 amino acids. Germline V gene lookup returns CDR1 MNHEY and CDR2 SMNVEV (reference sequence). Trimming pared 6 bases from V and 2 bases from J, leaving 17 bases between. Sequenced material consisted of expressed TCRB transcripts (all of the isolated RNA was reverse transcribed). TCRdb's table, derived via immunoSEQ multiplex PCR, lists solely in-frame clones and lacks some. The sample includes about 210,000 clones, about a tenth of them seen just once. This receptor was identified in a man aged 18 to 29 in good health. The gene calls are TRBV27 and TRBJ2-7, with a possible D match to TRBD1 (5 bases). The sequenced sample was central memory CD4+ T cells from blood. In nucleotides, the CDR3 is TGTGCCAGCAGCAAGGCCCCCCAGGGTGCCTACGAGCAGTACTTC. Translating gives CASSKAPQGAYEQYF.